What follows is one TCR beta chain and its context. Antigen specificity is unknown. The PCR contained 60 Vbeta and 13 Jbeta primers. Some clones are missing from TCRdb's copy, which holds only in-frame ones; the method was immunoSEQ multiplex PCR. This sample carries around 180,000 clones, roughly 85% of them seen once, and the ten largest clones take 1%. The CDR3 loop spans 14 amino acids. Germline CDR1 reads MNHEY; CDR2 reads SVGAGI. V shed 5 bases and J 8 bases; nucleotides not matched to a gene: 5. This entry belongs to a study of cytomegalovirus exposure and HLA in healthy donors. Notes on the study in general: TCR beta chains numbering more than 150 were designated cytomegalovirus-associated. In a later analysis, HLA-associated TCR beta chains were more clonally expanded than equally common others.

The rearrangement links TRBV6-5 to TRBJ1-4; the match to TRBD1 covers 10 bases. The TCR was taken from a boy aged 2-15 years in good health and CMV-seronegative. Sample: PBMCs. The CDR3 protein is CASSPGQGKEKLFF. CDR3 in DNA: TGTGCCAGCAGTCCGGGACAGGGGAAGGAAAAACTGTTTTTT.